This record concerns one TCR beta chain sequence. Its antigen is still unknown. Base-call qualities are not available, and no considerably larger clone is one nucleotide away. Reading the germline V gene gives CDR1 SGHDT and CDR2 YYEEEE. Here V drops 5 bases and J drops 3 bases, and the junction holds 5 bases not matched to any gene. Taken from cysteine to phenylalanine, the CDR3 has 15 residues. Kept here is only the CDR3 DNA, which spans 45 bases and is read in frame from base 1. TCRbeta CDR3 regions were amplified from genomic DNA by means of the immunoSEQ Assay, a bias-controlled multiplex PCR. As for the authors' bioinformatics: The number of nucleated cells in each sample was estimated by amplification of reference gene primers within the assay. To quantify the absolute abundance of each unique TCRbeta CDR3 rearrangement, sequence reads were collapsed and filtered. For each sample, productive Simpson clonality was calculated as the square root of Simpson's diversity index across productive rearrangements. This is the immuneACCESS table as TCRdb keeps it, with only in-frame sequences that have V and J called. A part of the clones is gone; compared with another copy, unresolved V genes explain less than half, and the rest is unexplained. V and J calls and clone size are given by that table; D and trimming were obtained from the DNA. This sample holds under 200,000 clones; around 87% were observed only once. The ten largest make up 0.45% to 0.6% of the sample.

This entry belongs to a study of blood T cell repertoires in COVID-19 (dated by TCRdb to about 2020). Turning to the overall study: Samples covering the acute and convalescent phases of COVID-19 were provided by collaborators in the United States, Italy and Spain. Nearly every sample came with metadata listing a de-identified subject ID, COVID-19 status, age in years and sex. Where HLA class I and class II types were available, the types were taken from metadata supplied by the sample provider, not from assay-based typing. The prospective study material was composed of cDNA or gDNA derived from T cells, B-cell-depleted T cells, or PBMCs. Subjects who had been exposed to COVID-19, were actively infected with it, or had recovered from it provided the deeply sampled blood TCRbeta repertoires that made up the dataset. The repertoires were released in a freely available public database meant as a resource for research on the immune response to SARS-CoV-2. The samples were drawn from two sources: the first 160 participants of the ongoing ImmuneRACE study, and fewer than 1,500 subjects contributed by 6 global collaborators. The research as a whole found: The quantity of clinical and demographic metadata differed by source and by participant and was supplied without curation.

In Seattle, one collaborating source enrolled patients while the infection was active and tracked those patients longitudinally over the course of disease. Each collaborating institution followed its own protocols to collect whole blood in K2EDTA tubes. For TCRbeta analysis, collaborators shipped samples in one of three forms: frozen whole blood, isolated PBMCs, or DNA extracted from either of those sample types. The chain links TRBV5-6 with TRBJ2-1, with 10 central nucleotides matching TRBD2. The sample consisted of peripheral blood. This clonotype was sampled from a man between 60 and 75 years old with COVID-19, enrolled during active disease. The CDR3 protein sequence reads: CASSLAGGLYNEQFF. The nucleotide sequence is given as TGTGCCAGCAGTTTAGCGGGAGGACTCTACAATGAGCAGTTCTTC.